This is a list of T cell receptor beta chains from one sample in a study of CD8 T cells in Susac syndrome. TCRdb re-derived calls from the immunoSEQ multiplex PCR reads in MiXCR, one entry per CDR3 protein. Here the sample spans about 73,000 distinct CDR3 sequences, approximately 94% being singletons. Sequencing was carried out using CD8+ T cells from PBMCs. These TCRs come from a human donor with multiple sclerosis. Both conserved end residues are part of each CDR3. The order of the fields is V gene, J gene, clone size, D gene, CDR3 DNA, CDR3 protein. A D gene is named only where the DNA matches it firmly. Clone size is shown for a subset of rows, as once, few, many or a class of expanded clone.

>TRBV6-6|TRBJ2-1|-|TRBD1
TGTGCCAGCAGTTACTCTAACGACAGGGTTTGGGATGAGCAGTTCTTC
CASSYSNDRVWDEQFF
>TRBV7-9|TRBJ1-4|-|-
TGTGCCAGCCGCGGGGACGGGGTTGAACTGTTTTTT
CASRGDGVELFF
>TRBV7-8|TRBJ2-1|-|-
TGTGCCAGCAGCTTAGCGAGGGGACTCTACAATGAGCAGTTCTTC
CASSLARGLYNEQFF
>TRBV4-1|TRBJ1-1|-|-
TGCGCCAGCAGCTCCGTTACCGTAAGCCTGAACACTGAAGCTTTCTTT
CASSSVTVSLNTEAFF
>TRBV27|TRBJ2-3|-|-
TGTGCCAGCAGTTTATTGGGGGTTGACCACGCGGATACGCAGTATTTT
CASSLLGVDHADTQYF
>TRBV9|TRBJ1-1|-|-
TGTGCCAGCAGCGTATCCGGGGGGGCGGCCAACATTTACTTT
CASSVSGGAANIYF
>TRBV4-2|TRBJ2-2|once|-
TGTGCCAGCAGCCGGCCAGGATGGGACGGGGAGCTGTTTTTT
CASSRPGWDGELFF
>TRBV29-1|TRBJ2-7|-|-
TGCAGCGTTGAAACCAGGGGAGAGCAGTACTTC
CSVETRGEQYF
>TRBV9|TRBJ1-5|-|-
TGTGCCAGCAGCGCCGACGCCAATCAGCCCCAGCATTTT
CASSADANQPQHF
>TRBV29-1|TRBJ2-7|-|-
TGCAGCGTTGAGAACGCCGTAGGGGGAATCGACTACGAGCAGTACTTC
CSVENAVGGIDYEQYF
>TRBV13|TRBJ1-4|-|-
TGTGCCAGCAGCAGCCGTGCAACTAATGAAAAACTGTTTTTT
CASSSRATNEKLFF
>TRBV12-3/TRBV12-4|TRBJ2-7|-|TRBD1
TGTGCCAGCAGTTCTCAAGACAGGGAAGCCTACGAGCAGTACTTC
CASSSQDREAYEQYF
>TRBV27|TRBJ1-5|once|TRBD1
TGTGCCAGCAGTTTTGGGACAGCCCCAAATCAGCCCCAGCATTTT
CASSFGTAPNQPQHF
>TRBV7-9|TRBJ2-7|-|-
TGTGCCAGCAGCTTAGCGGACTACGAGCAGTACTTC
CASSLADYEQYF
>TRBV4-1|TRBJ1-2|once|-
TGCGCCAGCAGCCAAGCGACTGAGGGTCAAGGAGGGGGCTACACCTTC
CASSQATEGQGGGYTF
>TRBV12-5|TRBJ2-7|-|-
TGTGCTAGTGGTCAACCCGACAAGGACTTGTATAAGCAGTACTTC
CASGQPDKDLYKQYF
>TRBV3-1|TRBJ1-1|-|-
TGTGCCAGCAGCCAAAATGGACACCCGAACACTGAAGCTTTCTTT
CASSQNGHPNTEAFF
>TRBV30|TRBJ1-2|-|-
TGTGCCTGGAGTGCGTTTTCGACAGCTCTAAACTATGGCTACACCTTC
CAWSAFSTALNYGYTF
>TRBV5-6|TRBJ1-5|-|-
TGTGCCAGCAACTTTGGGCAAGCGCAGCCCCAGCATTTT
CASNFGQAQPQHF
>TRBV6-2/TRBV6-3|TRBJ2-7|-|TRBD1
TGTGCCAGCAGCAACGACCCGGGACAGTTATACGAGCAGTACTTC
CASSNDPGQLYEQYF
>TRBV29-1|TRBJ2-7|-|TRBD2
TGCAGCGTTTCGGGGGGGGATTCCTACGAGCAGTACTTC
CSVSGGDSYEQYF
>TRBV6-2/TRBV6-3|TRBJ1-1|-|-
TGTGCCAGCAGTTATGTGGGGACTGAAGCTTTCTTT
CASSYVGTEAFF
>TRBV5-1|TRBJ2-1|-|-
TGCGCCAGCAGCCCAGACTTCGGCTCCTACAATGAGCAGTTCTTC
CASSPDFGSYNEQFF
>TRBV7-9|TRBJ2-3|-|TRBD2
TGTGCCAGCAGCCGACTAGCGGGGCTTGCGGCAGATACGCAGTATTTT
CASSRLAGLAADTQYF
>TRBV5-1|TRBJ1-3|-|-
TGCGCCAGCAGCTCCGACTCGGTTAGCTCTGGAAACACCATATATTTT
CASSSDSVSSGNTIYF
>TRBV9|TRBJ2-3|-|TRBD2
TGTGCCAGCAGCGTAAAGCGGGGGAGCACAGATACGCAGTATTTT
CASSVKRGSTDTQYF
>TRBV14|TRBJ1-1|-|TRBD1
TGTGCCAGCAGCCTAATAGACAGGGTGCATGAAGCTTTCTTT
CASSLIDRVHEAFF
>TRBV5-1|TRBJ2-7|-|TRBD1
TGCGCCAGCAGCCGGACAGGGGTCTACGAGCAGTACTTC
CASSRTGVYEQYF
>TRBV27|TRBJ2-7|-|-
TGTGCCAGCAGTCTCAATCGCGGGGGGACAGGCTCCTACGAGCAGTACTTC
CASSLNRGGTGSYEQYF
>TRBV6-5|TRBJ2-7|once|TRBD1
TGTGCCAGCAGTTGGGGACAGGACTCCTACGAGCAGTACTTC
CASSWGQDSYEQYF
>TRBV7-9|TRBJ2-3|-|TRBD2
TGTGCCAGCAGGGTTAGCGGGGGCCCACGAGATACGCAGTATTTT
CASRVSGGPRDTQYF
>TRBV7-8|TRBJ1-2|-|-
TGTGCCAGCAGCCCACCGGCAGTCAACTATGGCTACACCTTC
CASSPPAVNYGYTF
>TRBV18|TRBJ1-5|-|-
TGTGCCAGCTCACCCGCCGGGAATAGCAATCAGCCCCAGCATTTT
CASSPAGNSNQPQHF
>TRBV27|TRBJ2-5|-|TRBD1
TGTGCCAGCAGTGCCTGGGACAGGGGGAAAGAGACCCAGTACTTC
CASSAWDRGKETQYF
>TRBV5-6|TRBJ1-4|-|-
TGTGCCAGCAGCATAGGCGGGGGGCGCAGTGCTAATGAAAAACTGTTTTTT
CASSIGGGRSANEKLFF
>TRBV6-5|TRBJ2-2|once|TRBD2
TGTGCCAGCAGTTATAGCGGGAGGACCGGGGAGCTGTTTTTT
CASSYSGRTGELFF
>TRBV27|TRBJ1-3|-|TRBD1
TGTGCCAGCAGGAGGACAGGGGATGGAAACACCATATATTTT
CASRRTGDGNTIYF
>TRBV29-1|TRBJ2-7|-|TRBD1
TGCAGCGTTGACACCAGGGGGCGAGGGAACGAGCAGTACTTC
CSVDTRGRGNEQYF
>TRBV7-2|TRBJ2-7|-|TRBD2
TGTGCCAGCAGCTCTGGGACTAGCGGGAGCCCCTACGAGCAGTACTTC
CASSSGTSGSPYEQYF
>TRBV11-2|TRBJ2-5|-|TRBD1
TGTGCCAGCAGTCGGGTAGGGGGCCCAGAGACCCAGTACTTC
CASSRVGGPETQYF
>TRBV29-1|TRBJ2-1|once|-
TGCAGCGTCCCGACAGGGAGGTTCAATGAGCAGTTCTTC
CSVPTGRFNEQFF